This is a list of T cell receptor beta chains from one sample in a study of T-cell reconstitution after alpha-beta-depleted transplantation in children. TCRdb reprocessed the PCR reads with MiXCR, giving one entry per CDR3 protein. Of around 450,000 distinct CDR3 sequences detected, roughly a tenth appear once; the ten largest clones hold roughly 2%. Sequencing used PBMCs, obtained before TCRalphabeta/CD19-depleted stem cell transplant. The receptor source for this set is a child under 10 years old with inherited bone marrow failure, due to receive a stem cell transplant. CDR3s leave out the opening cysteine and the closing phenylalanine or tryptophan.

TRBV9	TRBJ2-1	ASSGLAGWVQF
TRBV7-7	TRBJ2-5	ASSYNSLETQY
TRBV9	TRBJ1-4	ASSVVGGAGEKLF
TRBV20-1	TRBJ2-1	SARGLAGGDSYNEQF
TRBV24-1	TRBJ2-7	ATSLGSHEQY
TRBV9	TRBJ2-7	ASSPAGTDEQY
TRBV2	TRBJ2-7	ASSGGASCEQY
TRBV29-1	TRBJ2-1	SVQTGTSSYNEQF
TRBV12-3/TRBV12-4	TRBJ2-5	ASSRTGFQETQY
TRBV7-2	TRBJ1-2	ASSSGALSYGYT